Sequencing of this T cell receptor (beta chain) was carried out in a study of CD8+CD57+ T cells in acquired aplastic anemia. Overall study results and limits: Between patients and controls, about 30 CD8+ CDR3 sequences were found in common. No significant difference in CD8+ Simpson's diversity was found between patients and controls.

Flow cytometry had shown expanded CD8+CD57+ cells in the patients chosen for sequencing. No therapy was given to patients before blood sampling. The V gene's germline CDR1 is DFQATT and CDR2 SNEGSKA (reference sequence). V was clipped by 4 bases and J by 4 bases; unmatched bases: 3. The CDR3 has 14 residues. A word on this clonotype: Its antigen is not known.

CDR3 and TCR beta VDJ profiling relied on a genomic DNA template. MiXCR, run by TCRdb on the reads, gives a single entry per CDR3 protein. The table records 250,000 or so distinct CDR3 sequences, around 45% of them present only once. The rearrangement joins TRBV20-1 to TRBJ1-4, with TRBD1 matching over 10 bases. This TCR derives from a human donor with aplastic anemia. Specimen: sorted CD4+, CD8+, or CD8+CD57+ T cells (not recorded which) from PBMCs. The CDR3 protein is CSATGTGDNEKLFF. The CDR3 DNA sequence: TGCAGTGCTACCGGGACAGGGGATAATGAAAAACTGTTTTTT.